This T cell receptor beta chain derives from a study of control samples from healthy donors and cancer patients. The V end was cut by 1 base, the J end by 7 bases, with 10 bases between. CDR1 is SGHTA and CDR2 is FQGNSA in the germline V gene. There are 14 residues in the CDR3. TCRdb keeps only in-frame clones here, not all; method: immunoSEQ multiplex PCR. This sample has about 100,000 clones, with approximately 90% found just once. Sequenced input: blood. The chain links TRBV7-2 to TRBJ2-2; D may be TRBD1 (6 bases). The TCR comes from a man aged 25-40 years in good health. The chain's CDR3 is CASSLDAGVGELFF. CDR3 sequence (DNA): TGTGCCAGCAGCTTAGATGCAGGGGTCGGGGAGCTGTTTTTT.